This T cell receptor (beta chain) was profiled in a study of breast tumors, draining lymph nodes, adjacent tissues. Germline CDR1 MNHNS, CDR2 SASEGT. This CDR3 comprises 14 residues. The lymph nodes were axillary draining lymph nodes from breast cancer patients. MiXCR, run by TCRdb on the multiplex PCR reads, gives a single entry per CDR3 protein. The sample shows approximately 120,000 distinct CDR3 sequences, 21% of them seen only once. Study-wide points: Tumor T cell lymph node origin was a supported hypothesis, not proven. Most tumor T cells seemingly derive from lymph node, then expand in tumor. Luminal-like breast cancer showed significantly higher tumor–nontumor repertoire similarity than basal-like. Tumor TCR diversity was below lymph nodes but above nontumor tissue.

Comment on this clonotype: Its antigen is unknown. The junction differs from germline at one of its ends, possibly a read error.

The clonotype comes from a female donor with breast cancer. Some clones in this sample may be carry-over from other donors' samples. V and J are TRBV6-1 and TRBJ2-5; 8 nucleotides line up with TRBD1. The sequencing sample was made of axillary lymph node tissue. In DNA form, the CDR3 reads TGTGCCAGCAGTGAAAGAGGCAGGGGGCCGACCCGGTACTTC. Its protein product is CASSERGRGPTRYF.